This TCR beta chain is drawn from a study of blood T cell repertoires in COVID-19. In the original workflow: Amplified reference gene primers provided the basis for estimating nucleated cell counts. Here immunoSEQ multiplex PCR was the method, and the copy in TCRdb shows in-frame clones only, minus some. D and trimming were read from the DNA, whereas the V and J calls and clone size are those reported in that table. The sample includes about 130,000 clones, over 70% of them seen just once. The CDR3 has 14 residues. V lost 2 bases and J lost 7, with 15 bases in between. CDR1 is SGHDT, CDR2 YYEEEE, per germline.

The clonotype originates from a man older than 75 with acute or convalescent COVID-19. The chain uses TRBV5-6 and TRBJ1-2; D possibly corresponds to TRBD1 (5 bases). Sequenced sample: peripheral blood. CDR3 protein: CASSLRGPVVGYTF. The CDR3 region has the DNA TGTGCCAGCAGCTTAAGGGGCCCCGTGGTTGGCTACACCTTC. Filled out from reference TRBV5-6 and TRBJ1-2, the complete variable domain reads DAGVTQSPTHLIKTRGQQVTLRCSPKSGHDTVSWYQQALGQGPQFIFQYYEEEERQRGNFPDRFSGHQFPNYSSELNVNALLLGDSALYLCASSLRGPVVGYTFGSGTRLTVV.